This T cell receptor beta chain was sequenced in a study of T cells in Graves' hyperthyroidism and ophthalmopathy. Findings and limits, study-wide: Before onset, ophthalmopathy was predicted by the model a median around 6.2 months earlier.

From RNA transcripts, TCR beta CDR3 regions were amplified. The TCR CDR3 was amplified in a first-round RT-PCR using the HTBI primer set. TCRdb re-called the multiplex PCR reads with MiXCR, one entry per CDR3 protein. The table includes 200,000 to 250,000 distinct CDR3 sequences, around 24% detected once. Losses at the gene ends were 4 bases for V and 1 base for J; bases not matched to a gene: 2. CDR1 and CDR2 from the germline V gene are ENHRY and SYGVKD. CDR3 length: 15 amino acids. Uncontrolled infection, other autoimmune disease, pregnancy or lactation excluded patients. Together with thyroid ultrasound, orbital computed tomography, serum thyroxine and TRAb, clinical symptoms were used for diagnoses. In its sample, this clonotype was seen many times. Its matching antigen is unknown.

This receptor was identified in a woman between 40 and 55 years old with Graves' ophthalmopathy. The chain carries TRBV10-3 and TRBJ2-2; 8 bases are shared with TRBD1. Sequences were obtained from blood. The CDR3 region is CAISGTGLNTGELFF. The CDR3 DNA reads as TGTGCCATCAGTGGGACAGGGTTGAACACCGGGGAGCTGTTTTTT.